This T cell receptor (beta chain) derives from a study of T cells expressing NK-cell markers. Study information: Sorted CD3+CD56+NKG2C+, CD3+CD56+NKG2C- and CD3+CD56-NKG2C+ T cells provided the TCR beta repertoires. HCMV seropositivity characterized seven of the eight sequenced donors, and seronegativity one. Study-level points and caveats: These clonotypes additionally ranked first within the CD3+CD56-NKG2C+ fraction of a handful of donors.

The CDR3 runs to 14 residues. Scientists made TCR beta cDNA using 5'RACE template switching with UMIs. Reprocessing the 5' RACE reads, TCRdb reports a single entry for every CDR3 protein and omits DNA. The sample holds some 150,000 distinct CDR3 sequences. Comments on this clonotype: As yet, its antigen is unknown.

The specimen was blood T cells: a sorted CD56 or NKG2C T cell subset, CD4+ or CD8+ T cells, or bulk PBMC T cells (not recorded which). The chain links TRBV12-3 or TRBV12-4 to TRBJ2-1; TCRdb's D call, TRBD2, is unchecked because there is no DNA. The clonotype originates from a man aged 18 to 30 in good health. CDR3 sequence: CAIWAGGIYNEQFF.